This is a list of T cell receptor beta chains from one sample in a study of CD8 T cells in ankylosing spondylitis. Using its own MiXCR run on the 5' RACE reads, TCRdb lists one record per CDR3 protein. Of fewer than 450,000 distinct CDR3 sequences in the sample, roughly 18% were seen once. The sample comprised blood, either unsorted or a sorted T cell fraction (not recorded which). Receptors were obtained from a male donor with ankylosing spondylitis. Both conserved end residues are part of each CDR3. The D gene is left open where the match is weak. A clone size is listed for some rows: how often the clone was seen (once, few, many), or a class if it is expanded.

J	V	size	D	DNA	CDR3
TRBJ2-2	TRBV2	-	-	TGTGCCAGCAGTGAGGCGTACACCGGGGAGCTGTTTTTT	CASSEAYTGELFF
TRBJ1-6	TRBV25-1	-	-	TGTGCCAGCAGTGAATCTCGGGGACGGAATTCACCCCTCCACTTT	CASSESRGRNSPLHF
TRBJ1-5	TRBV12-3/TRBV12-4	-	-	TGTGCCAGCAGAATGGACGGTGCAATAGGGCCCCAGCATTTT	CASRMDGAIGPQHF
TRBJ2-3	TRBV6-1	-	-	TGTGCCAGCAGACGAGGGGTGGCATCAGATACGCAGTATTTT	CASRRGVASDTQYF
TRBJ2-7	TRBV6-1	few	-	TGTGCCAGCAGTGAAGGACCGGGCCAACCTTACGAGCAGTACTTC	CASSEGPGQPYEQYF
TRBJ2-5	TRBV27	-	-	TGTGCCAGCAGAAAAGGGCGGAAAGAGACCCAGTACTTC	CASRKGRKETQYF
TRBJ2-2	TRBV6-2/TRBV6-3	-	TRBD1	TGTGCCAGCACCACCTCAGGGACAGCGAACACCGGGGAGCTGTTTTTT	CASTTSGTANTGELFF
TRBJ2-1	TRBV29-1	many	TRBD2	TGCAGCGTTCCCGGACTAGCGGGAGGAGGTGAGCAGTTCTTC	CSVPGLAGGGEQFF
TRBJ1-1	TRBV5-4	-	-	TGTGCCAGCAGCTTGCGTGGCGAATTGACTGAAGCTTTCTTT	CASSLRGELTEAFF
TRBJ1-1	TRBV4-1	many	-	TGCGCCAGCAGCCAGTCGGGGGCTGGGGACACTGAAGCTTTCTTT	CASSQSGAGDTEAFF
TRBJ1-5	TRBV3-1	many	-	TGTGCCAGCAGCCGCGGGACCTCGGAGCCCCAGCATTTT	CASSRGTSEPQHF
TRBJ2-5	TRBV4-1	few	TRBD1	TGCGCCAGCAGCCAAGAACAGGGGTCCCAAGAGACCCAGTACTTC	CASSQEQGSQETQYF
TRBJ1-2	TRBV6-5	-	TRBD1	TGTGCCAGCAGTTACAGGCAGGGGGCCTATGGCTACACCTTC	CASSYRQGAYGYTF
TRBJ2-2	TRBV27	-	-	TGTGCCAGCAGTTTAAAAATGTACACCGGGGAGCTGTTTTTT	CASSLKMYTGELFF
TRBJ2-1	TRBV3-1	few	TRBD2	TGTGCCAGCAGCACTAGAACGGGGGGTGTGGATGAGCAGTTCTTC	CASSTRTGGVDEQFF
TRBJ2-7	TRBV4-3	many	-	TGCGCCAGCAGCCTTTATAGGGGGGAATACTACGAGCAGTACTTC	CASSLYRGEYYEQYF
TRBJ1-1	TRBV10-3	-	-	TGTGCCATCAGTGAGTCCTCCGCCTCCAGAGCTTTCTTT	CAISESSASRAFF
TRBJ2-6	TRBV6-1	-	-	TGTGCCAGCAGTCCCGAAGACAACGTCCTGACTTTC	CASSPEDNVLTF
TRBJ2-3	TRBV7-3	few	-	TGTGCCAGCAGCTTAACGAGTGTTACAGATACGCAGTATTTT	CASSLTSVTDTQYF
TRBJ2-7	TRBV6-5	-	-	TGTGCCAGCAGTTGGGGGCAGGGCAGCAGCTACGAGCAGTACTTC	CASSWGQGSSYEQYF
TRBJ1-1	TRBV20-1	-	-	TGCAGTGCTAGTCCGGGACTTCGTGATACTGAAGCTTTCTTT	CSASPGLRDTEAFF
TRBJ2-1	TRBV5-1	few	TRBD2	TGCGCCAGCAGCATCACTGGTAGCGGGAAGGACAATGAGCAGTTCTTC	CASSITGSGKDNEQFF
TRBJ2-3	TRBV15	-	TRBD2	TGTGCCACTAAACCACCACTAGCGGCCAGCACAGATACGCAGTATTTT	CATKPPLAASTDTQYF
TRBJ2-1	TRBV9	-	-	TGTGCCAGCAGCTCAGGCGGGTGGGCCACTAATGAGCAGTTCTTC	CASSSGGWATNEQFF
TRBJ1-4	TRBV7-2	-	-	TGTGCCAGCAGCTTAGCAGGGGGGAATGAAAAACTGTTTTTT	CASSLAGGNEKLFF
TRBJ1-6	TRBV7-9	-	-	TGTGCCAGCAGCTTAATCGACTCACCCCTCCACTTT	CASSLIDSPLHF
TRBJ2-2	TRBV6-2/TRBV6-3	few	TRBD2	TGTGCCAGCACGAGGGCTAGCGGGACGAACACCGGGGAGCTGTTTTTT	CASTRASGTNTGELFF
TRBJ2-2	TRBV6-1	-	-	TGTGCCAGCAAACCACCTAAACAGGCCGGGGAGCTGTTTTTT	CASKPPKQAGELFF
TRBJ2-7	TRBV20-1	-	TRBD2	TGCAGTGCTAGAGAAGGTAGCGGGAGCTACGAGCAGTACTTC	CSAREGSGSYEQYF
TRBJ2-2	TRBV30	-	TRBD1	TGTGCCTGGGGACAGGGGATCGCGAACACCGGGGAGCTGTTTTTT	CAWGQGIANTGELFF
TRBJ2-2	TRBV12-3/TRBV12-4	-	-	TGTGCCAGCAGTTTATATGGCCTAGCTGCGAACACCGGGGAGCTGTTTTTT	CASSLYGLAANTGELFF
TRBJ1-6	TRBV5-6	-	-	TGTGCCAGCAGCTTGGGAAGCCAGACCTATAATTCACCCCTCCACTTT	CASSLGSQTYNSPLHF
TRBJ2-1	TRBV28	-	TRBD2	TGTGCCAGCAGACTGAGTATGTTAGCGGGAGAGCAGTTCTTC	CASRLSMLAGEQFF
TRBJ2-3	TRBV6-2/TRBV6-3	-	TRBD2	TGTGCCAGCAGTGCCCTTCTGGCGGGAGGGCCCGTAGATACGCAGTATTTT	CASSALLAGGPVDTQYF
TRBJ2-5	TRBV5-1	-	TRBD2	TGCGCCAGCAGCTCGACTAGCGGGAGGCGGACAGAGACCCAGTACTTC	CASSSTSGRRTETQYF
TRBJ2-1	TRBV4-1	-	-	TGCGCCAGCAGCCAAGATCTGGGGTTCTCCTACAATGAGCAGTTCTTC	CASSQDLGFSYNEQFF
TRBJ2-4	TRBV9	few	-	TGTGCCAGCAGCGTAGAGGCCCAGGGGAACATTCAGTACTTC	CASSVEAQGNIQYF
TRBJ2-5	TRBV12-3/TRBV12-4	-	-	TGTGCCAGCAGTTTAGTACCGGGCGGGGAGACCCAGTACTTC	CASSLVPGGETQYF
TRBJ2-1	TRBV28	-	-	TGTGCCACTTTAGGGGGTTCGTCGTCCTACAATGAGCAGTTCTTC	CATLGGSSSYNEQFF
TRBJ1-1	TRBV5-1	many	-	TGCGCCAGCAGCCCCCGGGCTAACACTGAAGCTTTCTTT	CASSPRANTEAFF
TRBJ2-1	TRBV4-3	few	-	TGCGCCAGCAGCCAAACTCTTACAGCTAGGCCGTTCTTC	CASSQTLTARPFF
TRBJ2-3	TRBV20-1	many	TRBD2	TGCAGTGCTTTGGGGGGGATAACAGATACGCAGTATTTT	CSALGGITDTQYF
TRBJ1-1	TRBV5-1	few	-	TGCGCCAGCAGCTTTTCAGGGCCCACTGAAGCTTTCTTT	CASSFSGPTEAFF
TRBJ2-1	TRBV6-1	few	TRBD2	TGTGCCAGCAGTCGGCGGGGGGGGGGTAGCTCCTACAATGAGCAGTTCTTC	CASSRRGGGSSYNEQFF
TRBJ2-7	TRBV11-2	few	-	TGTGCCAGCAGCTTTGGGCGGCAGGAAAGCTCCTACGAGCAGTACTTC	CASSFGRQESSYEQYF
TRBJ2-1	TRBV28	many	-	TGTGCCAGCAAAGACAGGTTCTACAATGAGCAGTTCTTC	CASKDRFYNEQFF
TRBJ1-4	TRBV3-1	-	-	TGTGCCAGCAGCCCTGGGCCGGGGGCTAATGAAAAACTGTTTTTT	CASSPGPGANEKLFF
TRBJ2-7	TRBV5-1	many	-	TGTGCCAGCAGCTTAGTGGGCGGATCGTACGAGCAGTACTTC	CASSLVGGSYEQYF
TRBJ2-7	TRBV2	few	TRBD2	TGTGCCAGCCTTAGTGGTCCTAGCGGATACTACGAGCAGTACTTC	CASLSGPSGYYEQYF
TRBJ2-5	TRBV4-1	-	TRBD2	TGCGCCAGCAGCTCCTCTCTCGGGGCTAGCGGGGGACAAGAGACCCAGTACTTC	CASSSSLGASGGQETQYF
TRBJ2-3	TRBV6-1	few	-	TGTGCCAGCAGTCTCGGGACGGGGCAAGATACGCAGTATTTT	CASSLGTGQDTQYF
TRBJ2-1	TRBV28	few	TRBD2	TGTGCCAGCAGCCGTAGCGGGATTCGCTACAATGAGCAGTTCTTC	CASSRSGIRYNEQFF
TRBJ1-6	TRBV6-1	few	-	TGTGCCAGCACTCAAGGACGTCTCCCGCCTAATTCACCCCTCCACTTT	CASTQGRLPPNSPLHF